The 24 T cell receptor beta chains reported below all come from one sample, sequenced in a study of blood T cell repertoires in COVID-19. Using immunoSEQ multiplex PCR, the repertoire was profiled, and TCRdb retains in-frame clones only, with some absent. Among approximately 200,000 clones, roughly 88% were seen once, and the ten largest hold about 4%. Sequenced material: PBMCs or T cells enriched from blood (not recorded which). The receptors shown here come from a woman in her 30s who had been exposed to COVID-19.

This chain joins TRBV6-5 and TRBJ1-2; D is uncertain. The CDR3 is 12 amino acids. V lost 4 bases and J 8 bases, leaving 11 bases between the germline ends. Germline CDR1 reads MNHEY; CDR2 reads SVGAGI. The CDR3 spells CASSFAVSGYTF. DNA of the CDR3: TGTGCCAGCAGTTTTGCGGTGAGCGGCTACACCTTC.

This rearrangement joins TRBV3-1 (or the pseudogene TRBV3-2) to TRBJ2-3; 13 nucleotides align to TRBD2. V shed 4 bases, J shed 1 base, and the junction held 2 bases outside the gene matches. This CDR3 region has 16 residues. Germline CDR1 is LGHDT and CDR2 is YNNKEL (reference sequence). DNA for the CDR3: TGTGCCAGCAGCCGCGGGACTAGCGGGGGCACAGATACGCAGTATTTT. Translation gives CASSRGTSGGTDTQYF.

The V and J genes are TRBV30 and TRBJ1-6, with 8 bases matching TRBD1. V lost 3 bases and J lost 10; bases outside the gene matches: 14. The CDR3 covers 16 residues. Germline V gene data show CDR1 as GTSNPN and CDR2 as SVGIG (reference sequence). CDR3 DNA: TGTGCCTGGAGCCGAACAGGGGGATGGTCCCAATCACCCCTCCACTTT. It is translated as CAWSRTGGWSQSPLHF.

As DNA, the CDR3 is TGTGCCAGCAGCCAAGAATGGACTAGCGGGACTACAGATACGCAGTATTTT. It encodes CASSQEWTSGTTDTQYF. This chain uses TRBV3-1 (or the pseudogene TRBV3-2) with TRBJ2-3, with TRBD2 matching over 12 bases. From germline, CDR1 is LGHDT and CDR2 YNNKEL (reference sequence). V shed 0 bases, J shed 3 bases, and the junction held 4 bases outside the gene matches. This CDR3 has 17 residues.

A few counts support this clone. The chain uses TRBV6-5 and TRBJ1-1; D remains unclear. The length of the CDR3 is 14 residues. V was clipped by 4 bases and J by 1 base, with 10 bases between them. CDR1 and CDR2 from the germline V gene are MNHEY and SVGAGI. CDR3 sequence: CASSSLDPNTEAFF. For the CDR3, the DNA is TGTGCCAGCAGTTCCCTAGACCCGAACACTGAAGCTTTCTTT.

The chain couples TRBV5-4 to TRBJ1-1; TRBD1 aligns across 10 bases. With V trimmed by 0 bases and J by 7 bases, 6 bases remained unmatched. From germline, CDR1 is SGHNT and CDR2 YYREEE (reference sequence). The CDR3 totals 15 residues. CDR3 coding DNA: TGTGCCAGCAGCTTGGGGACAGGGGGGGCCCGTGAAGCTTTCTTT. Amino acids: CASSLGTGGAREAFF.

V gene TRBV19 combines with J gene TRBJ1-3, with D hard to call. CDR3 length: 14 amino acids. Germline lookup yields CDR1 LNHDA and CDR2 SQIVND (reference sequence). The V and J ends lost 1 base and 3 bases respectively, with 7 bases between them. The CDR3 reads CASSIGRDGNTIYF. As DNA, the CDR3 is TGTGCCAGTAGTATAGGGAGAGATGGAAACACCATATATTTT.

J is TRBJ2-2 and V is TRBV27; the match to TRBD2 covers 7 bases. Germline V lookup: CDR1 MNHEY, CDR2 SMNVEV (reference sequence). This CDR3 comprises 17 residues. Trimming took 0 bases from V and 4 from J; bases not matched to a gene: 8. CDR3 in amino acids: CASSLSSTSSVTGELFF. The DNA for the CDR3 is TGTGCCAGCAGTTTATCCTCGACTAGCAGTGTCACCGGGGAGCTGTTTTTT.

The V gene is TRBV4-2, the J gene TRBJ2-7; 8 bases fit TRBD2. Germline values: CDR1 LGHNA, CDR2 YNFKEQ. Trimming took 6 bases from V and 5 from J; bases not matched to a gene: 15. The CDR3 covers 16 residues. CDR3 loop: CASRETVREGRNEQYF. The CDR3 nucleotides are TGTGCCAGCAGGGAAACGGTTCGGGAGGGCCGCAACGAGCAGTACTTC.

There are many counts of this clone. The CDR3 sequence: CASSTRVGQFF. For the CDR3, the DNA is TGTGCCAGCAGCACTAGGGTTGGGCAGTTCTTC. The genes are TRBV12-3 or TRBV12-4 and TRBJ2-1; TRBD2 might be the D (5 bases). The ends were cut back, 6 bases at V and 12 bases at J, with 12 bases in the middle. The CDR3 is 11 residues long.

This chain links TRBV5-4 with TRBJ1-2; 10 positions agree with TRBD1. Germline V lookup: CDR1 SGHNT, CDR2 YYREEE (reference sequence). The CDR3 runs 14 residues. Trimming at V came to 3 bases and at J to 5 bases, leaving 4 bases not matched to a gene. For the CDR3, the DNA is TGTGCCAGCAGCTCCCGGGACAGGGGTTATGGCTACACCTTC. Its translation is CASSSRDRGYGYTF.

As concerns this clone: In the same sample, other DNA sequences code for this CDR3. The chain is built from TRBV2 and TRBJ2-3; 16 positions match TRBD2. The V gene's germline CDR1 is SNHLY and CDR2 FYNNEI. The junction had 3 bases not matched to a gene; V was cut back by 6 bases and J by 6 bases. The length of the CDR3 is 15 residues. In nucleotides, the CDR3 is TGTGCCAGCAGGGGGACTAGCGGGAGGGCGGATACGCAGTATTTT. Translation: CASRGTSGRADTQYF.

This clone was seen only once. The chain links TRBV2 to TRBJ2-1; no reliable D call. The CDR3 loop spans 15 amino acids. V gave up 2 bases and J gave up 2 bases, with 10 bases separating them. CDR1 SNHLY and CDR2 FYNNEI come from the germline V gene. The CDR3 region has the DNA TGTGCCAGCAGTGAAAAGGAGTCCCCCTACAATGAGCAGTTCTTC. This translates into CASSEKESPYNEQFF.

V gene TRBV5-1 combines with J gene TRBJ1-1; D remains unclear. CDR3 length equals 14 residues. Deletions cut 5 bases from V and 0 bases from J, with 11 bases between. The V gene's germline CDR1 is SGHRS and CDR2 YFSETQ. CDR3 sequence: CASRKQIMNTEAFF. CDR3 in DNA: TGCGCCAGCAGAAAGCAAATAATGAACACTGAAGCTTTCTTT.

This clone is a singleton in its sample. The rearrangement uses TRBV7-9 and TRBJ2-1; 8 positions match TRBD2. This CDR3 contains 17 residues. CDR1 and CDR2 (germline): SEHNR, FQNEAQ (reference sequence). After removal of 7 bases from V and 5 bases from J, the junction contained 16 bases not matched to a gene. CDR3 nucleotide sequence: TGTGCCAGCAATTCCCCGCCTGGGGGACTAGTCCACAATGAGCAGTTCTTC. This translates into CASNSPPGGLVHNEQFF.

The genes are TRBV5-6 and TRBJ1-5; possible D gene TRBD1, 6 bases. The CDR3 consists of 16 residues. Germline V gene sequence: CDR1 SGHDT, CDR2 YYEEEE. V dropped 4 bases and J dropped 2 bases, with 16 bases sitting between them. This CDR3 is CASSTTTGIGNQPQHF. The CDR3, as DNA: TGTGCCAGCAGCACAACTACAGGGATTGGCAATCAGCCCCAGCATTTT.

The chain recombines TRBV6-5 with TRBJ2-7, with a tentative D call TRBD2 (6 bases). The V end was cut by 6 bases, the J end by 0 bases, with 12 bases between. Germline CDR1 reads MNHEY; CDR2 reads SVGAGI. The CDR3 contains 14 residues. CDR3 sequence: CASRTDGGSYEQYF. The CDR3 nucleotides read TGTGCCAGCAGAACGGACGGGGGCTCCTACGAGCAGTACTTC.

The chain employs TRBV5-6 and TRBJ1-4; D is undetermined. In germline, CDR1 is SGHDT, CDR2 YYEEEE. V lost 0 bases to trimming and J lost 5 bases, with 14 bases between them. The CDR3 is made up of 16 amino acids. The CDR3 is CASSLEQSTINEKLFF. The DNA of the CDR3 is TGTGCCAGCAGCTTGGAACAGAGTACGATAAATGAAAAACTGTTTTTT.

This chain joins TRBV5-5 and TRBJ2-7; TRBD2 aligns across 10 bases. Germline lookup yields CDR1 SGHKS and CDR2 YYEKEE (reference sequence). Germline trimming cut 4 bases from V and 6 bases from J; bases unmatched to any gene: 7. This CDR3 spans 14 amino acids. The CDR3 loop reads CASSPLAGAGEQYF. DNA of the CDR3: TGTGCCAGCAGCCCCCTAGCGGGAGCGGGCGAGCAGTACTTC.

The chain links TRBV9 to TRBJ1-2; no clear D gene. The CDR3 loop spans 12 amino acids. V was trimmed by 0 bases and J by 3 bases, leaving 3 bases between them. Germline V lookup: CDR1 SGDLS, CDR2 YYNGEE. CDR3 in amino acids: CASSVADYGYTF. The DNA for the CDR3 is TGTGCCAGCAGCGTAGCGGACTATGGCTACACCTTC.

The rearrangement links TRBV5-4 to TRBJ2-5, with 7 bases lining up with TRBD1. Germline CDR1 and CDR2: SGHNT and YYREEE (reference sequence). The V segment lost 4 bases and the J segment 4 bases; nucleotides outside the gene matches: 10. The CDR3 spans 15 residues. In DNA, the CDR3 is TGTGCCAGCAGCCCAAAACAGGGGACGGTAGAGACCCAGTACTTC. Protein product: CASSPKQGTVETQYF.

The gene calls are TRBV11-2 and TRBJ1-1, with D possibly being TRBD1 (6 bases). CDR3 length: 14 amino acids. CDR1 and CDR2 (germline): SGHAT, FQNNGV. The germline V and J ends were trimmed by 3 bases and 6 bases, with 14 bases remaining between them. The CDR3 nucleotides read TGTGCCAGCAGCTTCCCACACAGGGCTTCTGAAGCTTTCTTT. This encodes CASSFPHRASEAFF.

This rearrangement joins TRBV5-4 to TRBJ1-2; D remains ambiguous. This CDR3 contains 13 residues. The V end lost 2 bases, the J end lost 3 bases, and 8 bases lay between the germline ends. Germline CDR1 reads SGHNT; CDR2 reads YYREEE (reference sequence). Here the CDR3 reads CASSFGVDYGYTF. CDR3 nucleotide sequence: TGTGCCAGCAGCTTCGGGGTCGACTATGGCTACACCTTC.

This chain uses TRBV27 with TRBJ1-1; D ambiguous. Germline CDR1 and CDR2: MNHEY and SMNVEV (reference sequence). This CDR3 is built from 14 residues. V lost 2 bases, J lost 5 bases, and 12 bases lay in between. The CDR3 DNA reads as TGTGCCAGCAGTTTAAGTCCCCTAATTACTGAAGCTTTCTTT. As protein: CASSLSPLITEAFF.